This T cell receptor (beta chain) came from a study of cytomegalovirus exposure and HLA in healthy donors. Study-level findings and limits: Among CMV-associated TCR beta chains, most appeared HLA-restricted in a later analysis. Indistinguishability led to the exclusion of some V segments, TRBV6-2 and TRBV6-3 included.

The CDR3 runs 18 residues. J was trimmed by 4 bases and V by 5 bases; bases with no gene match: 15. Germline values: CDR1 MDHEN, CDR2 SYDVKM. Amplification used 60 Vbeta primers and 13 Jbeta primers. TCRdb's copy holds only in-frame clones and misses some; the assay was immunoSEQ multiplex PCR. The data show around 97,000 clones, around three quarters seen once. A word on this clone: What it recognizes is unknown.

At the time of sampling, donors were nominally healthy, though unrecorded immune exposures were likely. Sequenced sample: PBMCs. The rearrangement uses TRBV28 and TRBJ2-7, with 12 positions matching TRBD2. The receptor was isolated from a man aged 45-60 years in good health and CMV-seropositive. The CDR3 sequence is CASSPWTATSGSRYEQYF. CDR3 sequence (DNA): TGTGCCAGCAGTCCGTGGACTGCGACTAGCGGGAGTCGGTACGAGCAGTACTTC. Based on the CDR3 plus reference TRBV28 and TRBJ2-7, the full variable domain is DVKVTQSSRYLVKRTGEKVFLECVQDMDHENMFWYRQDPGLGLRLIYFSYDVKMKEKGDIPEGYSVSREKKERFSLILESASTNQTSMYLCASSPWTATSGSRYEQYFGPGTRLTVT.